The 8 T cell receptor beta chains below were found in one sample sequenced in a study of cytomegalovirus exposure and HLA in healthy donors. Clones were sequenced by immunoSEQ multiplex PCR, and TCRdb holds only the in-frame ones, with some missing. This sample carries about 360,000 clones, about nine tenths of them seen once, and the ten largest clones take around 0.8%. The sequencing sample was made of PBMCs. These receptor sequences come from a woman younger than 30 in good health and CMV-seronegative.

The rearrangement joins TRBV2 to TRBJ2-7, with D hard to call. Trimming stripped 2 bases from V and 3 bases from J, with 11 bases between. CDR1 SNHLY and CDR2 FYNNEI come from the germline V gene. The CDR3 loop spans 14 amino acids. The DNA for the CDR3 is TGTGCCAGCAGTGAAACAGCCGGATTCTACGAGCAGTACTTC. Translating gives CASSETAGFYEQYF.

This chain links TRBV5-6 with TRBJ2-1; TRBD2 matches 9 bases. The CDR3 is 13 amino acids. Germline V CDR1 and CDR2: SGHDT, YYEEEE. Trimming at V came to 2 bases and at J to 8 bases, leaving 2 bases not matched to a gene. The CDR3 bases are TGTGCCAGCAGCTTATTAGCGGGGGATGAGCAGTTCTTC. Protein sequence: CASSLLAGDEQFF.

This clone was recorded once. The chain carries TRBV5-6 and TRBJ1-3, with D unresolved. The CDR3 has 14 amino acids. The V end was cut by 6 bases, the J end by 4 bases, with 14 bases between. Germline CDR1 reads SGHDT; CDR2 reads YYEEEE. This CDR3 is CASTEAGSGNTIYF. The CDR3 bases are TGTGCCAGCACGGAGGCGGGGTCCGGAAACACCATATATTTT.

The genes are TRBV29-1 and TRBJ1-1; perhaps TRBD1 as D (6 bases). The germline V gene has CDR1 SQVTM and CDR2 ANQGSEA. The V end lost 6 bases, the J end lost 4 bases, and 18 bases lay between the germline ends. The CDR3 runs to 14 residues. As DNA, the CDR3 is TGCAGCGTGGCGGGGGCGCATCAAGTCACTGAAGCTTTCTTT. It is translated as CSVAGAHQVTEAFF. Full variable domain (rest looked up from reference TRBV29-1 and TRBJ1-1): SAVISQKPSRDICQRGTSLTIQCQVDSQVTMMFWYRQQPGQSLTLIATANQGSEATYESGFVIDKFPISRPNLTFSTLTVSNMSPEDSSIYLCSVAGAHQVTEAFFGQGTRLTVV.

The chain employs TRBV6-1 and TRBJ2-1; weak D call: TRBD2 (5 bases). CDR1 is MNHNS, CDR2 SASEGT, per germline. This CDR3 is built from 15 residues. V lost 5 bases, J lost 12 bases, and 23 bases lay in between. The CDR3 spells CASSPQVLDGGLQFF. CDR3 nucleotide sequence: TGTGCCAGCAGTCCTCAGGTTTTGGATGGAGGTCTGCAGTTCTTC.

This clone has just a few counts. The chain carries TRBV23-1 and TRBJ1-1; possibly TRBD1 for D (6 bases). TRBV23-1 is placed among ORFs of uncertain function. V lost 10 bases and J 3 bases, leaving 9 bases between the germline ends. This CDR3 has 11 residues. The CDR3 DNA sequence: TGCGCCACCAACAGGGACACTGAAGCTTTCTTT. This encodes CATNRDTEAFF.

The J gene is TRBJ2-7, the V gene TRBV28, with 12 bases identical to TRBD2. V lost 5 bases and J lost 7; bases outside the gene matches: 6. Germline lookup yields CDR1 MDHEN and CDR2 SYDVKM. The CDR3 is 14 residues long. As DNA, the CDR3 is TGTGCCAGCAGTATACTAGCGGGAGGCCGTGAGCAGTACTTC. It specifies CASSILAGGREQYF.

This chain connects TRBV7-9 to TRBJ1-3, with D perhaps matching TRBD1 (6 bases). The CDR3 consists of 14 residues. V was pared by 5 bases and J by 2 bases, with 10 bases between. Germline V gene lookup returns CDR1 SEHNR and CDR2 FQNEAQ (reference sequence). For the CDR3, the DNA is TGTGCCAGCAGCCCCCGGACAGCTGGAAACACCATATATTTT. It translates to CASSPRTAGNTIYF.